The 21 T cell receptor beta chains below all came from one sample that was sequenced in a study of long-term antiretroviral therapy in people with HIV. Assay version v3.0 of immunoSEQ was used, and it was run at survey level. Libraries were prepared by immunoSEQ multiplex PCR; TCRdb keeps only in-frame clonotypes and omits some of them. The table shows tens of thousands of clones, with just under 85% occurring only once. The material was unsorted PBMCs, obtained 0.5 years after starting antiretroviral therapy. Source of these receptors: a man younger than 30 with HIV.

The rearrangement uses TRBV14 and TRBJ2-1, with 12 bases lining up with TRBD2. The CDR3 loop spans 16 amino acids. CDR1 and CDR2 from the germline V gene are SGHDN and FVKESK. V lost 5 bases, J lost 4 bases, and 6 bases stayed unmatched. This CDR3 reads CASSWTSGVGYNEQFF. CDR3 nucleotide sequence: TGTGCCAGCAGCTGGACTAGCGGGGTAGGGTACAATGAGCAGTTCTTC.

This clone was seen a handful of times. V and J are TRBV29-1 and TRBJ1-6; no definite D call. The CDR3 contains 15 residues. The V gene's germline CDR1 is SQVTM and CDR2 ANQGSEA. Trimming took 3 bases from V and 7 from J, leaving 16 bases between them. The CDR3 sequence is CSVDLQVRVNSPLHF. CDR3 bases: TGCAGCGTTGATTTGCAGGTAAGAGTGAATTCACCCCTCCACTTT. Full variable domain (outside the CDR3, taken from reference TRBV29-1 and TRBJ1-6): SAVISQKPSRDICQRGTSLTIQCQVDSQVTMMFWYRQQPGQSLTLIATANQGSEATYESGFVIDKFPISRPNLTFSTLTVSNMSPEDSSIYLCSVDLQVRVNSPLHFGNGTRLTVT.

This chain joins TRBV18 and TRBJ1-2; TRBD1 might be the D (6 bases). Trimming pared 4 bases from V and 4 bases from J, leaving 10 bases between. The CDR3 contains 13 residues. Germline CDR1 KGHSH, CDR2 LQKENI. CDR3 coding DNA: TGTGCCAGCTCACGACAGGACGGCTATGGCTACACCTTC. Translation: CASSRQDGYGYTF. The whole variable domain, remainder taken from reference TRBV18 and TRBJ1-2, is NAGVMQNPRHLVRRRGQEARLRCSPMKGHSHVYWYRQLPEEGLKFMVYLQKENIIDESGMPKERFSAEFPKEGPSILRIQQVVRGDSAAYFCASSRQDGYGYTFGSGTRLTVV.

The rearrangement joins TRBV27 to TRBJ2-3; 8 bases are shared with TRBD1. J was trimmed by 0 bases and V by 4 bases; bases with no gene match: 6. The CDR3 runs to 16 residues. From germline, CDR1 is MNHEY and CDR2 SMNVEV (reference sequence). The CDR3 sequence: CASSSLTGGSTDTQYF. CDR3 sequence (DNA): TGTGCCAGCAGTTCACTCACAGGGGGAAGCACAGATACGCAGTATTTT.

CDR3 in DNA: TGTGCCAGCAGTCCCCCGGCTTTTAATGAGCAGTTCTTC. This encodes CASSPPAFNEQFF. The chain joins TRBV27 to TRBJ2-1; D is uncertain. Trimming shortened V by 5 bases and J by 7 bases, and 12 bases separated the two germline ends. Germline loops: CDR1 MNHEY, CDR2 SMNVEV (reference sequence). The CDR3 runs 13 residues.

The V gene is TRBV6-5, the J gene TRBJ2-1; D unclear. This CDR3 has 13 residues. Germline V CDR1 and CDR2: MNHEY, SVGAGI. V lost 2 bases and J 4 bases, leaving 6 bases between the germline ends. The CDR3 region has the DNA TGTGCCAGCAGTTACGGAGAGTACAATGAGCAGTTCTTC. It encodes CASSYGEYNEQFF.

This clone showed up just a few times. V gene TRBV28 combines with J gene TRBJ2-7, with 12 bases fitting TRBD1. Losses at the gene ends were 7 bases for V and 4 bases for J; bases not matched to a gene: 8. This CDR3 spans 15 amino acids. The germline V gene has CDR1 MDHEN and CDR2 SYDVKM. The CDR3 DNA reads as TGTGCCAGCACCCTCTCGGGACAGGGGGCTTACGAGCAGTACTTC. Encoded protein: CASTLSGQGAYEQYF. The entire variable domain, with the rest obtained from reference TRBV28 and TRBJ2-7, is as follows: DVKVTQSSRYLVKRTGEKVFLECVQDMDHENMFWYRQDPGLGLRLIYFSYDVKMKEKGDIPEGYSVSREKKERFSLILESASTNQTSMYLCASTLSGQGAYEQYFGPGTRLTVT.

This clone was seen only a few times. This chain joins TRBV7-9 and TRBJ1-2; D remains unclear. CDR1 and CDR2 from the germline V gene are SEHNR and FQNEAQ (reference sequence). Trimming removed 5 bases at V and 0 bases at J, with 10 bases between. The CDR3 runs to 14 residues. The CDR3 DNA reads as TGTGCCAGCAGCCCTTGGACTGCTAACTATGGCTACACCTTC. This translates into CASSPWTANYGYTF.

This chain joins TRBV7-9 and TRBJ1-6; D unclear. CDR1 and CDR2 from the germline V gene are SEHNR and FQNEAQ (reference sequence). Trimming removed 1 base from V and 1 base from J, with 8 bases in between. CDR3 length: 16 amino acids. The CDR3 coding sequence is TGTGCCAGCAGCTTAGTCGTTGGATCCTATAATTCACCCCTCCACTTT. This translates into CASSLVVGSYNSPLHF.

This rearrangement joins TRBV7-2 to TRBJ1-3; D is ambiguous. With 8 bases removed from V and 1 base from J, the gap between germline ends came to 12 bases. There are 14 residues in the CDR3. Germline CDR1 and CDR2: SGHTA and FQGNSA. CDR3 region: CASHLLSSGNTIYF. CDR3 nucleotides: TGTGCCAGCCACTTACTAAGTTCTGGAAACACCATATATTTT. Based on the CDR3 plus reference TRBV7-2 and TRBJ1-3, the full variable domain is GAGVSQSPSNKVTEKGKDVELRCDPISGHTALYWYRQSLGQGLEFLIYFQGNSAPDKSGLPSDRFSAERTGGSVSTLTIQRTQQEDSAVYLCASHLLSSGNTIYFGEGSWLTVV.

DNA for the CDR3: TGTGCCAGCACCCTACCGACCGTGAACACTGAAGCTTTCTTT. Encoded protein: CASTLPTVNTEAFF. This chain uses TRBV2 with TRBJ1-1; unclear D gene. Trimming removed 7 bases at V and 0 bases at J, with 12 bases between. CDR1 is SNHLY, CDR2 FYNNEI, per germline. The CDR3 extends over 14 amino acids.

This chain joins TRBV9 and TRBJ2-5; 14 positions match TRBD2. V shed 5 bases, J shed 2 bases, and the junction held 14 bases outside the gene matches. The CDR3 loop spans 19 amino acids. Per germline, CDR1 SGDLS and CDR2 YYNGEE. The CDR3: CASRPSGLAGVWPQETQYF. CDR3 sequence (DNA): TGTGCCAGCAGACCCTCGGGACTAGCGGGAGTATGGCCTCAAGAGACCCAGTACTTC.

V and J are TRBV7-2 and TRBJ2-7; perhaps D is TRBD1 or TRBD2 (5 bases each). Per germline, CDR1 SGHTA and CDR2 FQGNSA. This CDR3 is 13 amino acids long. V lost 1 base to trimming and J lost 5 bases, with 9 bases between them. The CDR3 nucleotides are TGTGCCAGCAGCTTAGACGGGGCTAACGAGCAGTACTTC. It encodes CASSLDGANEQYF.

The chain combines TRBV29-1 with TRBJ2-1; D possibly corresponds to TRBD2 (6 bases). The V gene's germline CDR1 is SQVTM and CDR2 ANQGSEA. The CDR3 spans 15 residues. Trimming left V 0 bases short and J 7 bases short, with 16 bases between. The CDR3 loop is CSVEESRGKFNEQFF. In DNA, the CDR3 is TGCAGCGTTGAAGAATCCCGGGGGAAGTTTAATGAGCAGTTCTTC.

This clone was counted once. CDR3 sequence (DNA): TGTGCCAGCATGAAGGACAGGGCGTATGGCTACACCTTC. It specifies CASMKDRAYGYTF. The rearrangement joins TRBV7-2 to TRBJ1-2, with 8 bases fitting TRBD1. V shed 7 bases, J shed 5 bases, and the junction held 6 bases outside the gene matches. The CDR3 is made up of 13 amino acids. The germline CDR1 and CDR2 sequences are SGHTA and FQGNSA.

The V and J genes are TRBV28 and TRBJ1-2; 9 bases align to TRBD1. Trimming removed 6 bases from V and 3 bases from J; junction bases left unmatched: 8. Germline CDR1 MDHEN, CDR2 SYDVKM. The CDR3 spans 15 residues. The CDR3 here is CASSQGGTGYYGYTF. CDR3 DNA sequence: TGTGCCAGCAGCCAAGGGGGGACAGGGTACTATGGCTACACCTTC.

The rearrangement links TRBV5-1 to TRBJ1-1; D is unresolved. CDR1 SGHRS and CDR2 YFSETQ come from the germline V gene. The CDR3 spans 16 residues. V was pared by 0 bases and J by 0 bases, with 12 bases between. The CDR3 bases are TGCGCCAGCAGCTTGGAGGCGTCGGCTATGAACACTGAAGCTTTCTTT. Translating it yields CASSLEASAMNTEAFF. The complete variable domain, with remaining parts taken from reference TRBV5-1 and TRBJ1-1, reads KAGVTQTPRYLIKTRGQQVTLSCSPISGHRSVSWYQQTPGQGLQFLFEYFSETQRNKGNFPGRFSGRQFSNSRSEMNVSTLELGDSALYLCASSLEASAMNTEAFFGQGTRLTVV.

The chain links TRBV7-9 to TRBJ1-2; no clear D. The germline V gene has CDR1 SEHNR and CDR2 FQNEAQ (reference sequence). Trimming cost V 5 bases and J 7 bases, with 14 bases left between them. This CDR3 region has 13 residues. The CDR3 DNA is TGTGCCAGCAGCCCCGGGCTCAGAGCTGGCTACACCTTC. Its protein product is CASSPGLRAGYTF. The full variable domain, its missing parts supplied by reference TRBV7-9 and TRBJ1-2, is DTGVSQNPRHKITKRGQNVTFRCDPISEHNRLYWYRQTLGQGPEFLTYFQNEAQLEKSRLLSDRFSAERPKGSFSTLEIQRTEQGDSAMYLCASSPGLRAGYTFGSGTRLTVV.

This chain joins TRBV30 and TRBJ2-3; D is undetermined. The CDR3 totals 15 residues. The germline V gene encodes CDR1 GTSNPN and CDR2 SVGIG (reference sequence). V lost 0 bases and J lost 1, with 11 bases in between. The CDR3 DNA reads TGTGCCTGGAGTGTCTCAGCGAAAGGCACAGATACGCAGTATTTT. The encoded protein is CAWSVSAKGTDTQYF.

A remark on this clone: Additional DNA sequences in this sample encode the identical CDR3. This chain connects TRBV11-2 to TRBJ2-1, with no clear D. V lost 7 bases and J 0 bases, leaving 10 bases between the germline ends. The CDR3 has 14 residues. Germline loops: CDR1 SGHAT, CDR2 FQNNGV. CDR3 DNA: TGTGCCAGCAAGGGCGGACGCTCCTACAATGAGCAGTTCTTC. As protein: CASKGGRSYNEQFF.

This clone came up once. The gene calls are TRBV18 and TRBJ2-3; D is possibly TRBD2 (6 bases). Per the germline V gene, CDR1 is KGHSH and CDR2 is LQKENI. V was pared by 3 bases and J by 3 bases, with 16 bases between. This CDR3 spans 16 amino acids. CDR3 region: CASSPLRVGRTDTQYF. CDR3 sequence (DNA): TGTGCCAGCTCACCCCTGAGGGTGGGGAGGACAGATACGCAGTATTTT.